Reported below is one TCR beta chain. The antigen remains undetermined. These data come from a study of T cell responses to AZD1222 COVID-19 vaccine. General observations from the study: When two AZD1222 doses had been given, Spike-specific TCR breadth and depth rose. Clonal diversity may have been underestimated, and the donors were mostly white British, with more females than males. Without day 14 samples, only post-peak T cell repertoires were studied. Nearly half of spike-specific TCRs reportedly go after variant regions that carry no mutations.

Profiled with immunoSEQ multiplex PCR; TCRdb holds only in-frame clones, not every one. The sample lists some 170,000 clones, around 94% occurring once. The CDR3 consists of 13 residues. V lost 5 bases, J lost 10 bases, and 7 bases stayed unmatched. Germline CDR1 MDHEN, CDR2 SYDVKM. This clonotype was obtained from an adult who received the AZD1222 COVID-19 vaccine. The chain carries TRBV28 and TRBJ1-2; 10 bases map to TRBD1. Here the sequenced sample was peripheral blood, taken 28 days after the second AZD1222 dose. DNA for the CDR3: TGTGCCAGCAGTAAGGGACAGGGGAAGGTCTACACCTTC. Amino acids: CASSKGQGKVYTF.